This T cell receptor (beta chain) was retrieved from a study of T cells in Graves' hyperthyroidism and ophthalmopathy. Study conclusions and caveats: Model output signaled ophthalmopathy a median roughly 6.1 months ahead of onset.

This CDR3 has 15 amino acids. V lost 1 base to trimming and J lost 0 bases, with 9 bases between them. The germline CDR1 and CDR2 sequences are LGHNA and YNFKEQ. Amplification of TCR beta CDR3 regions was performed using RNA transcripts as template. An initial round of RT-PCR targeting the TCR CDR3 relied on the HTBI primer set. TCRdb reanalysed the multiplex PCR reads using MiXCR and keeps one entry per CDR3 protein. Found here are about 270,000 distinct CDR3 sequences, approximately 25% of them singletons; the top ten hold approximately 35%. As regards this clonotype: Its specificity is not known. A much larger clone sits a single nucleotide away, making a read error possible. Because the CDR3 is missing its conserved closing phenylalanine or tryptophan, this is likely a read error.

Patients having uncontrolled infection, another autoimmune disease, pregnancy or lactation were not included. The V and J genes are TRBV4-2 and TRBJ1-1, with D possibly being TRBD1 (6 bases). The source is a middle-aged woman with Graves' ophthalmopathy. The sequencing input was blood. Here the CDR3 reads CASSQGGAVNTEAFL. CDR3 nucleotides: TGTGCCAGCAGCCAAGGGGGGGCCGTGAACACTGAAGCTTTCTTG.